This T cell receptor (beta chain) was retrieved from a study of identical twins. Whole-study results and caveats: A cross-sectional statistical analysis, not follow-up of the same donors, supported the conclusions.

Deletions cut 0 bases from V and 6 bases from J, with 16 bases between. The germline V gene has CDR1 SGHDT and CDR2 YYEEEE. This CDR3 has 16 residues. Via MiXCR, TCRdb re-called the 5' RACE reads, giving one row per CDR3 protein. The sample contains 500,000 to 600,000 distinct CDR3 sequences, approximately 22% of which appear only once. A word on this clonotype: Its antigen is as yet unknown.

The same data also contributed to another study, on T cells expressing NK-cell markers. That source reports: Dominance of the CD3+CD56-NKG2C+ fraction by these clonotypes also held in a handful of donors.

The TCR originated in a woman aged 18-35 years in good health. The chain joins TRBV5-6 to TRBJ2-1, with D perhaps matching TRBD2 (6 bases). The sequenced sample was CD4+ T cells sorted from blood. CDR3 DNA sequence: TGTGCCAGCAGCTTGGCCGGGCGGGGCCACTCCAATGAGCAGTTCTTC. Protein: CASSLAGRGHSNEQFF. The full variable domain, rest sourced from reference TRBV5-6 and TRBJ2-1, is DAGVTQSPTHLIKTRGQQVTLRCSPKSGHDTVSWYQQALGQGPQFIFQYYEEEERQRGNFPDRFSGHQFPNYSSELNVNALLLGDSALYLCASSLAGRGHSNEQFFGPGTRLTVL.